The rows below give T cell receptor beta chains drawn from one sample of a study of shared clonotypes between healthy human individuals. Using immunoSEQ multiplex PCR, the repertoire was profiled, and TCRdb retains in-frame clones only, with some absent. The sample consists of about 1.1 million clones, 70% to 80% of them appearing once. The sample consisted of memory CD4+ T cells from PBMCs. Every receptor here comes from a man aged 18 to 35 in good health. Some clones in this sample may be carry-over from other donors' samples. Both conserved end residues are trimmed from each CDR3. A D gene is named only where the DNA matches it firmly.

J,D,V,CDR3
TRBJ2-1,TRBD2,TRBV4-2,ASSHPPTSGSGYEQF
TRBJ2-2,NA,TRBV2,AGSSTVNTGELF
TRBJ2-7,TRBD1,TRBV2,ASTPGQTYEQY
TRBJ2-7,NA,TRBV18,ASSPPTSYEQY
TRBJ2-3,NA,TRBV6-4,ASSVSSLRTQY
TRBJ2-1,NA,TRBV30,AWSEDSYNEQF
TRBJ2-1,NA,TRBV9,ASSVVGLVEGATDEQF
TRBJ2-1,TRBD2,TRBV28,ASSSPDGLAKNNEQF
TRBJ2-3,TRBD2,TRBV5-4,ASSFRTSGPQGDTQY
TRBJ1-3,NA,TRBV7-2,ASSSQGLAGDTIY
TRBJ2-7,NA,TRBV11-2,ASSSGRGGGEQY
TRBJ2-5,TRBD1,TRBV18,ASSPRTGAEETQY
TRBJ2-1,NA,TRBV7-2,ASSLEATRPSNEQF
TRBJ1-2,NA,TRBV5-1,ASSLGSPQGYT
TRBJ2-1,NA,TRBV6-4,ASSYLPRGNEQF
TRBJ1-1,NA,TRBV27,ASSLTRLNTEAF
TRBJ1-1,TRBD1,TRBV30,AWSEPGTGITEAF
TRBJ2-1,NA,TRBV9,ASRRGTGHNEQF
TRBJ1-2,NA,TRBV28,ASVTVPDGYT
TRBJ2-5,NA,TRBV7-9,ASSPRGLGGEQY
TRBJ2-7,TRBD1,TRBV6-1,ASSARGQGSVQY
TRBJ1-3,NA,TRBV28,ASSLAIGASGNTIY
TRBJ1-3,NA,TRBV18,ASSPVSGGGNTIY
TRBJ2-3,TRBD2,TRBV28,ASRAGRGRSSGPDTQY
TRBJ1-5,NA,TRBV6-1,ASSGPTDRPYSNQPQH
TRBJ2-1,NA,TRBV9,ASSAGLTFPSDNEQF
TRBJ1-4,NA,TRBV5-5,ASSLGGTGEKLF
TRBJ1-1,NA,TRBV6-1,ASRATGTEAF
TRBJ1-2,TRBD1,TRBV27,ASSPSGTGPYGYT
TRBJ2-7,NA,TRBV29-1,SVDGVDSSYEQY
TRBJ2-1,NA,TRBV7-7,ASSLAQGSEQF
TRBJ1-2,NA,TRBV6-5,ASSYYVGGGYGYT
TRBJ1-2,NA,TRBV2,ASSPPPRASQEGYT
TRBJ2-7,NA,TRBV6-5,ASSSKGLEQY
TRBJ2-1,TRBD2,TRBV5-1,ASSLVREDEQF
TRBJ2-7,TRBD1,TRBV10-3,AMRDRGSYEQY
TRBJ2-5,NA,TRBV5-1,ASSLSSVETQY
TRBJ1-2,NA,TRBV21-1,ASSKGGYT
TRBJ2-2,NA,TRBV28,ASSPGVGTGELF
TRBJ2-6,TRBD2,TRBV7-3,ASSPSRTSLSGANVLT
TRBJ2-7,NA,TRBV11-1,ASSPRSNSYEQY
TRBJ2-7,TRBD2,TRBV7-8,ASSTGREGYEQY
TRBJ2-7,NA,TRBV5-4,ASSLWVVGVAPYEQY
TRBJ2-7,TRBD2,TRBV6-9,ASSRLAGEGGEQY
TRBJ2-1,NA,TRBV2,ASSELGLLEQF
TRBJ2-1,TRBD2,TRBV5-1,ASSLLAGGGNEQF
TRBJ2-1,NA,TRBV4-1,ASSQGDLASNEQF
TRBJ2-2,NA,TRBV4-1,ASSQEPGKTGELF
TRBJ2-1,NA,TRBV6-5,ASPGSGLSYNEQF
TRBJ2-2,NA,TRBV5-1,ASSSGQTGELF
TRBJ2-7,TRBD1,TRBV29-1,SVGQGDEQY
TRBJ1-2,NA,TRBV28,ASSFGGLGGYT
TRBJ1-4,TRBD1,TRBV6-5,ASSSAGTGNEKLF
TRBJ1-1,TRBD1,TRBV10-3,AIRLQVGQGTEAF
TRBJ2-3,NA,TRBV4-3,ASSGAGAVADTQY
TRBJ2-7,TRBD2,TRBV27,ASSLSAAGGIFSGQY
TRBJ2-7,TRBD2,TRBV6-1,ASSESSAREGYEQY
TRBJ2-5,NA,TRBV14,ASTAFGGAQETQY
TRBJ1-2,TRBD1,TRBV6-6,ASSYSPGQGNGYT
TRBJ1-6,NA,TRBV28,ASREHGDSPLH